This T cell receptor beta chain was identified during a study of blood T cell repertoires in COVID-19. Study-level information: Sources were T cells, B-cell-depleted T cells, or PBMCs; the material itself was cDNA or gDNA.

In the source study's methods: It was from reference gene primer amplification that nucleated cell counts were estimated. Method: immunoSEQ multiplex PCR; TCRdb's copy keeps in-frame clones and lacks some. V, J and clone size reflect that table, while D and trimming were determined from the DNA. Of a few hundred thousand clones listed, approximately 83% are singletons. Participant reports of clinical history set cohort assignment. Germline CDR1 reads SEHNR; CDR2 reads FQNEAQ (reference sequence). The CDR3 has 11 residues. V gave up 8 bases and J gave up 10 bases, with 12 bases separating them. In its sample, this clone was seen once.

This rearrangement joins TRBV7-9 to TRBJ2-1, with TRBD2 as a possible D gene (7 bases). The clonotype was recovered from a woman aged 45-65 years who had recovered from COVID-19. Sequencing was carried out using PBMCs or T cells enriched from blood (not recorded which). CDR3 residues: CASSGGREQFF. In DNA, the CDR3 is TGTGCCAGCTCCGGGGGGCGGGAGCAGTTCTTC.